This paragraph reports one T cell receptor beta chain. Its specificity is unknown. The source of the sample is a study of cytomegalovirus exposure and HLA in healthy donors. The study, taken as a whole, reports: In an earlier analysis, productive rearrangement rates for most beta V segments clustered near 87% or 30%.

Researchers ran the PCR with 60 Vbeta and 13 Jbeta primers. The assay was immunoSEQ multiplex PCR, and TCRdb's table has in-frame clones only and misses some. The sample includes 100,000 to 130,000 clones, 73% of them seen just once. Germline V gene lookup returns CDR1 MNHEY and CDR2 SVGAGI. V shed 4 bases and J shed 7 bases, with 23 bases lying between them. The CDR3 runs to 16 residues. V usage is TRBV6-5 and J usage is TRBJ2-7, with D perhaps matching TRBD2 (5 bases). Material: PBMCs. This clonotype was sampled from a man aged 25-45 years in good health and CMV-seronegative. The CDR3 DNA reads as TGTGCCAGCAGTTCCCTTAGCGCGGAGCCAAGGAGGGAGCAGTACTTC. The encoded protein is CASSSLSAEPRREQYF.